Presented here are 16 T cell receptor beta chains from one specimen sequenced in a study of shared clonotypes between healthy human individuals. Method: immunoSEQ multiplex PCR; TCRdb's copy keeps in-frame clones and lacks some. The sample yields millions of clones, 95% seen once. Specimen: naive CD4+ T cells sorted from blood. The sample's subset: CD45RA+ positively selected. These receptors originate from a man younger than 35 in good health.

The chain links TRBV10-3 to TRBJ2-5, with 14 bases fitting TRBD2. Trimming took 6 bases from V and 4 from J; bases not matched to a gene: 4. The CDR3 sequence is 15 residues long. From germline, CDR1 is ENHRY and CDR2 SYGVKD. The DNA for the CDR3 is TGTGCCATCAGCATGACTAGCGGGAGGGGAGAGACCCAGTACTTC. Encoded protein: CAISMTSGRGETQYF.

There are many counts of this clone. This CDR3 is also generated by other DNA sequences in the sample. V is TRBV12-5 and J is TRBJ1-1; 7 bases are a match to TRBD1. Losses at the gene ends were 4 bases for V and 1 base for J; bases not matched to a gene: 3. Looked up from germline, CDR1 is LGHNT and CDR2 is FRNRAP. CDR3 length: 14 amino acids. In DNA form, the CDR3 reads TGTGCTAGTGGTTGGGGGACAGCGAACACTGAAGCTTTCTTT. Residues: CASGWGTANTEAFF.

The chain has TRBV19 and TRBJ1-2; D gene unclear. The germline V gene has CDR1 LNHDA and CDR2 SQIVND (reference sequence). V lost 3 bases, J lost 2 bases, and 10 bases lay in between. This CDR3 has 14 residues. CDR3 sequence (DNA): TGTGCCAGTAGTATTCGGGCAGTAAACTATGGCTACACCTTC. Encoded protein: CASSIRAVNYGYTF.

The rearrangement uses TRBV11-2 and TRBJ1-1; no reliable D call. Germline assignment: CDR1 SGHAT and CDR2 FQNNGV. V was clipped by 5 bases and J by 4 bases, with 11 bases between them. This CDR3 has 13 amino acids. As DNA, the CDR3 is TGTGCCAGCAGCGTGGACCAGGTCACTGAAGCTTTCTTT. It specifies CASSVDQVTEAFF.

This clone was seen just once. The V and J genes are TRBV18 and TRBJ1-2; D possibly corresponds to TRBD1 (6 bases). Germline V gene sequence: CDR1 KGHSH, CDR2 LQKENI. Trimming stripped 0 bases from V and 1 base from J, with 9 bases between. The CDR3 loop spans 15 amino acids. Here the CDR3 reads CASSPPDRSNYGYTF. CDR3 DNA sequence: TGTGCCAGCTCACCACCGGACAGAAGTAACTATGGCTACACCTTC.

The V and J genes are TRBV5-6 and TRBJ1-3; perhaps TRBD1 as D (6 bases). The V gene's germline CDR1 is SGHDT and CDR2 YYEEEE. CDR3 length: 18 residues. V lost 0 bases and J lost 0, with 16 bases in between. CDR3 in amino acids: CASSLGQVKYSSGNTIYF. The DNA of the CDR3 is TGTGCCAGCAGCTTGGGACAGGTGAAATATAGCTCTGGAAACACCATATATTTT.

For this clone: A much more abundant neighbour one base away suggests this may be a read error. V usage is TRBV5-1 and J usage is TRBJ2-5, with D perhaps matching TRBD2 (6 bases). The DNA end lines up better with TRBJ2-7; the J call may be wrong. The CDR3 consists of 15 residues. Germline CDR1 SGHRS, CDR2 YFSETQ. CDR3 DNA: TGCGCCAGCAGCTCCCCGACCGGGGGACGCCACGAGCAGTACTTC. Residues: CASSSPTGGRHEQYF.

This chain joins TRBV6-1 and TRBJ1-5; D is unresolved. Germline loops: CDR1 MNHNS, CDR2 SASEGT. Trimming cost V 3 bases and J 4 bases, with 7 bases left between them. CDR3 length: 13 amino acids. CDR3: CASSETWNQPQHF. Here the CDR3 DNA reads TGTGCCAGCAGTGAGACGTGGAATCAGCCCCAGCATTTT.

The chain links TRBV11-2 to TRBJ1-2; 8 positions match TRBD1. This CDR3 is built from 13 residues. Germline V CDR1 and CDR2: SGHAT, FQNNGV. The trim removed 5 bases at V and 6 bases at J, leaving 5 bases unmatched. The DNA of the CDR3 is TGTGCCAGCAGCCTGGGACAGGACCATGGCTACACCTTC. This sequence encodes CASSLGQDHGYTF.

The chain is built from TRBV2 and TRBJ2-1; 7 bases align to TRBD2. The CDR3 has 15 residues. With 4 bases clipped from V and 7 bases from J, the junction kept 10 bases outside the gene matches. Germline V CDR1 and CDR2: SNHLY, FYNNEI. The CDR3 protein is CASSVLSGSRNEQFF. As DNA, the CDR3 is TGTGCCAGCAGTGTTCTTAGCGGGTCAAGGAATGAGCAGTTCTTC.

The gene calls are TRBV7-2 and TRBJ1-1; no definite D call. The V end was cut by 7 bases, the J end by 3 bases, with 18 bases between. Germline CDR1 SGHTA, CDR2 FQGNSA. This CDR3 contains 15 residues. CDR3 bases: TGTGCCAGCACCCTAAATTCGGGGTGGCACACTGAAGCTTTCTTT. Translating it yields CASTLNSGWHTEAFF.

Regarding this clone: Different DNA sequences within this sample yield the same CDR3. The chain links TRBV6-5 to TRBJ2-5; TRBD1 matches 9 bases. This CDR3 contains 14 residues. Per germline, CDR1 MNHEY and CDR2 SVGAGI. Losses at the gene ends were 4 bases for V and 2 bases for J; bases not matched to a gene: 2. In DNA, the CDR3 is TGTGCCAGCAGTTGGGGGACAGGGCAAGAGACCCAGTACTTC. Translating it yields CASSWGTGQETQYF.

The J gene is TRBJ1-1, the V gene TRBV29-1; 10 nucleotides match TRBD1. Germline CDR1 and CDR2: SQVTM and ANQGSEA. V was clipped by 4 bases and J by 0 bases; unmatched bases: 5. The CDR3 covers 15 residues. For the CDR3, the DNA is TGCAGCGTTGGAGGGGACAGGGGCGTGAACACTGAAGCTTTCTTT. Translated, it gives CSVGGDRGVNTEAFF.

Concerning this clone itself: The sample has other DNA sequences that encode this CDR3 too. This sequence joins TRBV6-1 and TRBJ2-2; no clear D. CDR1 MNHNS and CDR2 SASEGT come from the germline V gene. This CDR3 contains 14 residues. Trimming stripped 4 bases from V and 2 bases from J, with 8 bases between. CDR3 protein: CASSVPTNTGELFF. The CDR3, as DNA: TGTGCCAGCAGTGTACCAACTAACACCGGGGAGCTGTTTTTT.

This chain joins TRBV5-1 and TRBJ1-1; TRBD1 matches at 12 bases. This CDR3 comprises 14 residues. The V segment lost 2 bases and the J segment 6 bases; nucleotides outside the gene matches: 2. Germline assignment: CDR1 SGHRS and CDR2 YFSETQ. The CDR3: CASSLGTGGPEAFF. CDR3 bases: TGCGCCAGCAGCTTAGGGACAGGGGGCCCTGAAGCTTTCTTT.

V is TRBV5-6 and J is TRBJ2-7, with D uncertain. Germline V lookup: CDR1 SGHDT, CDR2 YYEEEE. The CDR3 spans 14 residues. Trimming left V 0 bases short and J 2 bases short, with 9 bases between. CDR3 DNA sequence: TGTGCCAGCAGCTTGGGTCAGAGGACCTACGAGCAGTACTTC. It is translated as CASSLGQRTYEQYF.